A selection of T cell receptor beta chains follows, all from one sample in a study of T-cell memory formation after mild COVID-19. TCRdb passed the 5' RACE reads through MiXCR, listing each CDR3 protein once. The repertoire holds over 450,000 distinct CDR3 sequences, around 20% seen once, with around 12% in the top ten. The sequencing input was PBMCs or a T cell subset sorted from them (not recorded which). Source of these receptors: an adult woman who had mild COVID-19 (a few samples of this study predate the infection). Cell type and time point are not known. The CDR3 runs from the conserved cysteine through the conserved F or W. D genes are given only for firm matches. Clone size, where shown, is once, few, many, or a class for clones that have expanded.

TRBV3-1	TRBD2	TRBJ2-2	few	TGTGCCAGCAGCCGACTAGCACTGCGAGGCACCGGGGAGCTGTTTTTT	CASSRLALRGTGELFF
TRBV12-3/TRBV12-4	NA	TRBJ1-1	many	TGTGCCAGCAGAAGCCTAGGGAGGAACACTGAAGCTTTCTTT	CASRSLGRNTEAFF
TRBV5-1	TRBD1	TRBJ2-1	few	TGCGCCAGCAGCCCCCGGACAGGACCTTCCACCTACAATGAGCAGTTCTTC	CASSPRTGPSTYNEQFF
TRBV7-9	NA	TRBJ1-5	once	TGTGCCAGCAGCTTAGAGTGGGAGAGGGGACAGCCCCAGCATTTT	CASSLEWERGQPQHF
TRBV29-1	TRBD1	TRBJ2-7	many	TGCAGCGTCAAACAATCCGGGACAGCCTACGAGCAGTACTTC	CSVKQSGTAYEQYF
TRBV12-3/TRBV12-4	NA	TRBJ2-3	few	TGTGCCAGCAGTCCCACCGTGGGAGCGGGAGATACGCAGTATTTT	CASSPTVGAGDTQYF
TRBV4-2	NA	TRBJ2-1	few	TGTGCCAGCAGCCAAATACAGGGTCGGGATGAGCAGTTCTTC	CASSQIQGRDEQFF
TRBV5-4	NA	TRBJ2-5	NA	TGTGCCAGCAGCTGGGGGCCAGGACAAGAGACCCAGTACTTC	CASSWGPGQETQYF
TRBV5-1	TRBD2	TRBJ2-3	NA	TGCGCCAGGATCGGACTAGTCGAGCCCACAGATACGCAGTATTTT	CARIGLVEPTDTQYF
TRBV9	NA	TRBJ2-7	few	TGTGCCAGCAGCGGCCGGGACGCCCACCTCGGGTCCGAGCAGTACTTC	CASSGRDAHLGSEQYF
TRBV12-3/TRBV12-4	NA	TRBJ2-1	NA	TGTGCCAGCAGTTTCTCTAGCGTCTACAATGAGCAGTTCTTC	CASSFSSVYNEQFF
TRBV20-1	NA	TRBJ1-1	NA	TGCAGTGCTAGAGATGGACACCCGAACACTGAAGCTTTCTTT	CSARDGHPNTEAFF
TRBV2	NA	TRBJ2-1	few	TGTGCCCGTTCGAGCAGTGTAGTCTACAATGAGCAGTTCTTC	CARSSSVVYNEQFF
TRBV7-9	NA	TRBJ2-3	few	TGTGCCAGCAGCTTAGGCCGGGCACTCACAGATACGCAGTATTTT	CASSLGRALTDTQYF
TRBV11-2	NA	TRBJ2-7	NA	TGTGCCAGCAGCACCCCCCGGCCTTACGAGCAGTACTTC	CASSTPRPYEQYF
TRBV7-9	NA	TRBJ2-7	NA	TGTGCCAGCAGCCATCTCTCTCGCGAGCAGTACTTC	CASSHLSREQYF
TRBV7-2	TRBD2	TRBJ2-3	NA	TGTGCCAGCAGCGCTTCTAGCGGGAGCGGCGGGGATACGCAGTATTTT	CASSASSGSGGDTQYF
TRBV5-1	TRBD2	TRBJ2-1	NA	TGCGCCAGCAGACCTAGCGGGGGGGCCGCGAAGAATGAGCAGTTCTTC	CASRPSGGAAKNEQFF
TRBV10-3	NA	TRBJ2-2	NA	TGTGCCATCAGTGAGTCTGGTCGGTATGGCGGGGAGCTGTTTTTT	CAISESGRYGGELFF
TRBV12-3/TRBV12-4	TRBD2	TRBJ2-7	NA	TGTGCCAGCAGTTTTGGTACTAGCGGGAGGGGGTCCTACGAGCAGTACTTC	CASSFGTSGRGSYEQYF
TRBV19	TRBD1	TRBJ1-2	many	TGTGCCAGTGGAACGGGACAGGGTAACTATGGCTACACCTTC	CASGTGQGNYGYTF
TRBV29-1	NA	TRBJ1-1	NA	TGCAGCGTTGAGGCTTACACTGAAGCTTTCTTT	CSVEAYTEAFF
TRBV5-6	NA	TRBJ2-4	NA	TGTGCCAGCAGCTTATCCGGGTACCAGACTGACATTCAGTACTTC	CASSLSGYQTDIQYF
TRBV3-1	NA	TRBJ2-1	many	TGTGCCAGCAGCCAAGATCGAGTTAGCGGCGATGAGCAGTTCTTC	CASSQDRVSGDEQFF
TRBV30	NA	TRBJ2-7	few	TGTGCCTGGAGTGTACGGGGGGAGCAGTACTTC	CAWSVRGEQYF